The rows below give T cell receptor beta chains drawn from one sample of a study of shared clonotypes between healthy human individuals. The table came from immunoSEQ multiplex PCR; TCRdb's copy has only in-frame clones and leaves some out. The data show some 2,400,000 clones, with approximately 96% seen just once and roughly 0.13% held by the top ten. Sequencing used naive CD4+ T cells sorted from blood. Receptor source: a man aged 18 to 29 in good health. The CDR3 runs from the conserved cysteine through the conserved F or W. The D gene is left open where the match is weak. Size is omitted from some rows. Given values are once, few, many or a class for expanded clones.

CDR3 DNA: TGTGCCAGCAGTGAAGGGGCAGTCGGATCCTACGAGCAGTACTTC
CDR3 protein: CASSEGAVGSYEQYF
D gene: -
J gene: TRBJ2-7
V gene: TRBV6-1
clone size: -

CDR3 DNA: TGTGCCAGCAGCGACCGGGACAGGGGTTACCACGAGCAGTACTTC
CDR3 protein: CASSDRDRGYHEQYF
D gene: TRBD1
J gene: TRBJ2-7
V gene: TRBV7-9
clone size: -

CDR3 DNA: TGTGCCAGCAGCCAAGATGTCCAGGATACGCAGTATTTT
CDR3 protein: CASSQDVQDTQYF
D gene: -
J gene: TRBJ2-3
V gene: TRBV7-9
clone size: once

CDR3 DNA: TGCGCCAGCAGCCCAGGACAGGGATCATACAATGAGCAGTTCTTC
CDR3 protein: CASSPGQGSYNEQFF
D gene: TRBD1
J gene: TRBJ2-1
V gene: TRBV5-1
clone size: -

CDR3 DNA: TGTGCCAGTAGACCGACGGGGGAAGGCAATCAGCCCCAGCATTTT
CDR3 protein: CASRPTGEGNQPQHF
D gene: -
J gene: TRBJ1-5
V gene: TRBV19
clone size: -

CDR3 DNA: TGCGCCAGCAGCTTGGCGGCAGGGCCCAACTTAAGGACTGAAGCTTTCTTT
CDR3 protein: CASSLAAGPNLRTEAFF
D gene: -
J gene: TRBJ1-1
V gene: TRBV5-1
clone size: -

CDR3 DNA: TGTGCCAGCAGTTACGGAAGGCTTGTAGCTGGAAACACCATATATTTT
CDR3 protein: CASSYGRLVAGNTIYF
D gene: -
J gene: TRBJ1-3
V gene: TRBV6-5
clone size: -

CDR3 DNA: TGTGCCAGCAGTTCCGGGACTCTAGGGGAAAAACTGTTTTTT
CDR3 protein: CASSSGTLGEKLFF
D gene: -
J gene: TRBJ1-4
V gene: TRBV6-5
clone size: -

CDR3 DNA: TGTGCCAGCAGCCCGCGACAGGAAAAGATCTACAATGAGCAGTTCTTC
CDR3 protein: CASSPRQEKIYNEQFF
D gene: -
J gene: TRBJ2-1
V gene: TRBV7-9
clone size: -

CDR3 DNA: TGTGCCAGCAGTGTGGGCCTACAGGGGGCGGTCGGGGAGCTGTTTTTT
CDR3 protein: CASSVGLQGAVGELFF
D gene: TRBD1
J gene: TRBJ2-2
V gene: TRBV2
clone size: -

CDR3 DNA: TGTGCCAGCAGCCCGGGGCGCACAAGAGGCGATGAGCAGTTCTTC
CDR3 protein: CASSPGRTRGDEQFF
D gene: -
J gene: TRBJ2-1
V gene: TRBV11-2
clone size: -

CDR3 DNA: TGTGCCAGCAGCTTGGGGGGCACGGGGGCCTACGAGCAGTACTTC
CDR3 protein: CASSLGGTGAYEQYF
D gene: -
J gene: TRBJ2-7
V gene: TRBV5-4
clone size: once

CDR3 DNA: TGTGCCAGCAGACCGACAACAGGACCTAACTATGGCTACACCTTC
CDR3 protein: CASRPTTGPNYGYTF
D gene: -
J gene: TRBJ1-2
V gene: TRBV27
clone size: -

CDR3 DNA: TGTGCCAGCAGCATAGGGTCAGGGGGTTCCTACGAGCAGTACTTC
CDR3 protein: CASSIGSGGSYEQYF
D gene: TRBD1
J gene: TRBJ2-7
V gene: TRBV7-6
clone size: -

CDR3 DNA: TGTGCCAGCAGCTTGGGCGGCACAGATACGCAGTATTTT
CDR3 protein: CASSLGGTDTQYF
D gene: -
J gene: TRBJ2-3
V gene: TRBV5-4
clone size: -

CDR3 DNA: TGTGCCAGTCGTAGCGGGAGCTCAGAGACCCAGTACTTC
CDR3 protein: CASRSGSSETQYF
D gene: TRBD2
J gene: TRBJ2-5
V gene: TRBV7-2
clone size: -

CDR3 DNA: TGTGCCAGCAGCTTAGCTGGGACAGGGATGTATGGCTACACCTTC
CDR3 protein: CASSLAGTGMYGYTF
D gene: TRBD1
J gene: TRBJ1-2
V gene: TRBV11-2
clone size: few

CDR3 DNA: TGCGCCAGCAGCCGCTCCGGGACAGGGGACACGGATAATTCACCCCTCCACTTT
CDR3 protein: CASSRSGTGDTDNSPLHF
D gene: TRBD1
J gene: TRBJ1-6
V gene: TRBV4-1
clone size: -

CDR3 DNA: TGTGCCAGCAGCCGACAGGGCAACTATGGCTACACCTTC
CDR3 protein: CASSRQGNYGYTF
D gene: TRBD1
J gene: TRBJ1-2
V gene: TRBV13
clone size: -

CDR3 DNA: TGTGCCAGCAGCTTAGGTCGGGGGACAGATACGCAGTATTTT
CDR3 protein: CASSLGRGTDTQYF
D gene: -
J gene: TRBJ2-3
V gene: TRBV11-3
clone size: -

CDR3 DNA: TGTGCCAACGAAAGGTGGGCCTCTGGGGCCAACGTCCTGACTTTC
CDR3 protein: CANERWASGANVLTF
D gene: -
J gene: TRBJ2-6
V gene: TRBV5-8
clone size: -

CDR3 DNA: TGTGCCAGCAGTTTCGGGACAGTTCAGCCCCAGCATTTT
CDR3 protein: CASSFGTVQPQHF
D gene: TRBD1
J gene: TRBJ1-5
V gene: TRBV7-9
clone size: once

CDR3 DNA: TGTGCCAGCAGAAATAGACAGGGGAACACTGAAGCTTTCTTT
CDR3 protein: CASRNRQGNTEAFF
D gene: TRBD1
J gene: TRBJ1-1
V gene: TRBV7-2
clone size: once

CDR3 DNA: TGTGCCAGCAGTGGTCTACCGGGACAGGGTAGGGAGACCCAGTACTTC
CDR3 protein: CASSGLPGQGRETQYF
D gene: TRBD1
J gene: TRBJ2-5
V gene: TRBV25-1
clone size: -

CDR3 DNA: TGTGCCAGCAGCTCCTTCACCGAGCAGTACTTC
CDR3 protein: CASSSFTEQYF
D gene: -
J gene: TRBJ2-7
V gene: TRBV7-2
clone size: -

CDR3 DNA: TGTGCCTGGAGTGTAGAGGCATATAGCAATCAGCCCCAGCATTTT
CDR3 protein: CAWSVEAYSNQPQHF
D gene: -
J gene: TRBJ1-5
V gene: TRBV30
clone size: -